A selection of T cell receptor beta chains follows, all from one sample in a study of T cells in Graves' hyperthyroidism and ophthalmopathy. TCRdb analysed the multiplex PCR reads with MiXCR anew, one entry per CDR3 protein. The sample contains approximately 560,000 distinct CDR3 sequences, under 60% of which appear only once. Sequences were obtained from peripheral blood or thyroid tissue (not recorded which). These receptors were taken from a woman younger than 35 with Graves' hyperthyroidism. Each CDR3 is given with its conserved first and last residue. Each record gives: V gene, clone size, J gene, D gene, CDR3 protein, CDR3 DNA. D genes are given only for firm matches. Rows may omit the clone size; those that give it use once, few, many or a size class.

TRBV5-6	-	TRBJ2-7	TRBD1	CASSLTGGNEQYF	TGTGCCAGCAGCTTGACAGGGGGCAACGAGCAGTACTTC
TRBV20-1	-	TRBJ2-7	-	CSAVSGSSYEQYF	TGCAGTGCTGTTAGCGGTAGCTCCTACGAGCAGTACTTC
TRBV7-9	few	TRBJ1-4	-	CASSASSILQASDEKLFF	TGTGCCAGCAGCGCCAGCTCCATCCTACAGGCATCGGATGAAAAACTGTTTTTT
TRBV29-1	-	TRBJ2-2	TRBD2	CSVERQGSGSAGELFF	TGCAGCGTTGAAAGACAGGGTAGCGGGAGCGCCGGGGAGCTGTTTTTT
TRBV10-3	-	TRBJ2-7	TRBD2	CAIRLAGVFDEQYF	TGTGCCATCAGGCTAGCGGGAGTTTTTGACGAGCAGTACTTC
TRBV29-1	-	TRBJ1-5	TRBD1	CSARQGRSQPQHF	TGCAGCGCTAGACAGGGGAGATCTCAGCCCCAGCATTTT
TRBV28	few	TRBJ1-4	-	CASSYPANEKLFF	TGTGCCAGCAGTTACCCCGCTAATGAAAAACTGTTTTTT
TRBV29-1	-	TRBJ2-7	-	CSVVSPHF	TGCAGCGTTGTGTCACCTCACTTT
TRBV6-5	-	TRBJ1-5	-	CASGKPQHF	TGTGCCAGCGGAAAGCCCCAGCATTTT
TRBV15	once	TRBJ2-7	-	CATGRRGAASTEQYF	TGTGCCACCGGTAGGAGGGGAGCTGCCTCCACCGAGCAGTACTTC
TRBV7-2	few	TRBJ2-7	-	CASSRSNRVAYEQYF	TGTGCCAGCAGCCGGTCCAACAGGGTTGCCTACGAGCAGTACTTC
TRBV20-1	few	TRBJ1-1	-	CSASRSTEAFF	TGCAGTGCTAGTAGGAGTACTGAAGCTTTCTTT
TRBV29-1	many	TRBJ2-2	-	CSVRSGTGELFF	TGCAGCGTTCGGTCGGGGACCGGGGAGCTGTTTTTT
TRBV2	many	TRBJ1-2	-	CASGGHRDGYTF	TGTGCCAGCGGGGGCCACAGGGATGGCTACACCTTC
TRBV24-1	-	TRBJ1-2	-	CATSDPGTNGYTF	TGTGCCACCAGTGATCCCGGGACTAATGGCTACACCTTC
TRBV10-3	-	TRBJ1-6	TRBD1	CASRDRGTPLHF	TGTGCCAGCCGGGACAGGGGTACACCCCTCCACTTT
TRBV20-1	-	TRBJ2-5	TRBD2	CSAREACGRALETQYF	TGCAGTGCTAGAGAGGCTTGCGGGAGGGCCTTGGAGACCCAGTACTTC
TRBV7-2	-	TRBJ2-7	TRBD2	CASSPGAGALYEQYF	TGTGCCAGCAGCCCTGGGGCGGGAGCCCTCTACGAGCAGTACTTC
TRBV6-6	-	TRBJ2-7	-	CASSYSRETPYEQYF	TGTGCCAGCAGTTACTCGAGAGAGACTCCCTACGAGCAGTACTTC
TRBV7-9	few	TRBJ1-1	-	CASWGGEEAFF	TGTGCCAGCTGGGGGGGGGAAGAAGCTTTCTTT
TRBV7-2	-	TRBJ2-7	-	CASSQGRPGSSYEQYF	TGTGCCAGCAGCCAAGGGAGGCCGGGGAGCTCCTACGAGCAGTACTTC
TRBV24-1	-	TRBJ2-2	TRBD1	CATRGQAATGELFF	TGTGCCACCAGGGGACAGGCGGCCACCGGGGAGCTGTTTTTT
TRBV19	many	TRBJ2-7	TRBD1	CASSPTGTGTYEQYF	TGTGCCAGTAGTCCAACCGGGACAGGGACGTACGAGCAGTACTTC
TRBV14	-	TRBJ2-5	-	CASSQGRGRREAQYF	TGTGCCAGCAGCCAAGGGAGGGGGCGACGGGAGGCCCAGTACTTC
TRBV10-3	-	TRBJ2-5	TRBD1	CATGGQTQYF	TGTGCCACAGGGGGCCAGACCCAGTACTTC
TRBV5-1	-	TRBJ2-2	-	CASSLDRGELFF	TGCGCCAGCAGCTTGGATCGTGGGGAGCTGTTTTTT
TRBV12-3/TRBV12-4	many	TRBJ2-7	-	CASSFAGYEQYF	TGTGCCAGCAGTTTTGCCGGCTACGAGCAGTACTTC
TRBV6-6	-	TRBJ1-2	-	CASSEADYGYTF	TGTGCCAGCTCCGAGGCGGACTATGGCTACACCTTC
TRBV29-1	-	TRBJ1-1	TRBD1	CSVDSGRGNNEAFF	TGCAGCGTTGACTCCGGCAGGGGGAACAATGAAGCTTTCTTT
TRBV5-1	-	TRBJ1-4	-	CASSLGHPNEKLFF	TGCGCCAGCAGCTTGGGCCACCCCAATGAAAAACTGTTTTTT
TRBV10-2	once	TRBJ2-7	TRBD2	CASVELAGYEQYF	TGCGCCAGCGTTGAACTAGCGGGTTACGAGCAGTACTTC
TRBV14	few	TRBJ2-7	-	CASSHRGIYEQYF	TGTGCCAGCAGCCACCGGGGAATATACGAGCAGTACTTC